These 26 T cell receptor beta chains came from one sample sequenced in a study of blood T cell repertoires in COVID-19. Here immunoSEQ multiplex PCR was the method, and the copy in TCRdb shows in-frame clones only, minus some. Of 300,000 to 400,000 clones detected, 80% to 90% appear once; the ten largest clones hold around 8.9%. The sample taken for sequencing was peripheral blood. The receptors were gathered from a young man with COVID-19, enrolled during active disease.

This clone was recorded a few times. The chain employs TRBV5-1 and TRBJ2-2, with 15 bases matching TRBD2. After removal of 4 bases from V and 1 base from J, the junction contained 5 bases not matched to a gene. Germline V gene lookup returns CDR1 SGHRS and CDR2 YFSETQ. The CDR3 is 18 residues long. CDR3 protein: CASSLGLAGGVNTGELFF. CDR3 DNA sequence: TGCGCCAGCAGCCTCGGACTAGCGGGAGGGGTGAACACCGGGGAGCTGTTTTTT.

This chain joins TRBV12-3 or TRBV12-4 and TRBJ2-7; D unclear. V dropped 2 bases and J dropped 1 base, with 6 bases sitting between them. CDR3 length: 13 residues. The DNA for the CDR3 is TGTGCCAGCAGTTTATCCAGGTCCTACGAGCAGTACTTC. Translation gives CASSLSRSYEQYF.

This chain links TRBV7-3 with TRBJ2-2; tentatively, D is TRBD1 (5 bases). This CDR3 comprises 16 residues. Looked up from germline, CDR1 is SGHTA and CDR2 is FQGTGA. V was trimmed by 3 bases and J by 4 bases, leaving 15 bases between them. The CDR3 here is CASSFQGGVGTGELFF. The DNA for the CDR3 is TGTGCCAGCAGCTTCCAGGGTGGGGTTGGCACCGGGGAGCTGTTTTTT.

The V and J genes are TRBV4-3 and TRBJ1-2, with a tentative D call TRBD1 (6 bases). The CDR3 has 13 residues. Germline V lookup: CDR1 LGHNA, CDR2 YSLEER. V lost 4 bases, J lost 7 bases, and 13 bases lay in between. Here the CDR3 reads CASSPTQGPGYTF. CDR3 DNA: TGCGCCAGCAGCCCTACACAGGGACCTGGCTACACCTTC.

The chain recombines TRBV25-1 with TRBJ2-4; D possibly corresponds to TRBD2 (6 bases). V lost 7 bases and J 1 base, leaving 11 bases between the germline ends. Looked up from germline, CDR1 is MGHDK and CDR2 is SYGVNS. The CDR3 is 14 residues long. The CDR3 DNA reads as TGTGCCAGCACCTTCGGGGGTGCCAAAAACATTCAGTACTTC. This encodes CASTFGGAKNIQYF.

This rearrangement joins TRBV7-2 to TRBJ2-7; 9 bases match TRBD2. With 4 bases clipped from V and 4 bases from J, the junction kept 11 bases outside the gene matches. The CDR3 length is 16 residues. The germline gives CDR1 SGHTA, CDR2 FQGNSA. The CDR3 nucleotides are TGTGCCAGCAGCTCGCTCTTAGCGGGAGAGGTTTACGAGCAGTACTTC. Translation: CASSSLLAGEVYEQYF.

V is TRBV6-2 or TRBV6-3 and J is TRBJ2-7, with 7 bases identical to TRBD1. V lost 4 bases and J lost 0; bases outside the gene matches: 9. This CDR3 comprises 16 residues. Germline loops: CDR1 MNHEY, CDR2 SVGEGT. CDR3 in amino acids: CASSLGKDRVSYEQYF. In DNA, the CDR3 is TGTGCCAGCAGTTTGGGGAAAGACAGGGTCTCCTACGAGCAGTACTTC.

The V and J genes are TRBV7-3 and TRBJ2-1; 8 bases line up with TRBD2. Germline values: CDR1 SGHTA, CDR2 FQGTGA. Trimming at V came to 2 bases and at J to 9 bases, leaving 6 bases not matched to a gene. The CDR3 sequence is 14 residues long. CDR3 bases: TGTGCCAGCAGCTTAGGACTAGCCGCGGCTGAGCAGTTCTTC. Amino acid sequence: CASSLGLAAAEQFF. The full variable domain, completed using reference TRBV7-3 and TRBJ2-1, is GAGVSQTPSNKVTEKGKYVELRCDPISGHTALYWYRQSLGQGPEFLIYFQGTGAADDSGLPNDRFFAVRPEGSVSTLKIQRTERGDSAVYLCASSLGLAAAEQFFGPGTRLTVL.

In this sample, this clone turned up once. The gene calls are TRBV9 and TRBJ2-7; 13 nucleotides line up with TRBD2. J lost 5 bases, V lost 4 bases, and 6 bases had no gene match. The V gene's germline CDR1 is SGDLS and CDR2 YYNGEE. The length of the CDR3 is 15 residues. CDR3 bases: TGTGCCAGCAGCCTCATAGGACTAGCGGGGGACGAGCAGTACTTC. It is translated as CASSLIGLAGDEQYF.

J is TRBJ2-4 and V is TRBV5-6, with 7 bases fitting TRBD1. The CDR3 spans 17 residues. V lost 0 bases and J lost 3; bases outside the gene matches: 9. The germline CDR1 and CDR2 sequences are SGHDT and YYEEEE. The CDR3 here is CASSLADAQGSKNIQYF. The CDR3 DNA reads TGTGCCAGCAGCTTGGCCGACGCACAGGGGAGCAAAAACATTCAGTACTTC.

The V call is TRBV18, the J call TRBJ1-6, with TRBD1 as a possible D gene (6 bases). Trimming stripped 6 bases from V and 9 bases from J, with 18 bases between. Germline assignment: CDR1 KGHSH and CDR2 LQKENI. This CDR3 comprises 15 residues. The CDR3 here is CASSTGDRISSPLHF. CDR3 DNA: TGTGCCAGCTCCACCGGAGACAGGATAAGTTCACCCCTCCACTTT. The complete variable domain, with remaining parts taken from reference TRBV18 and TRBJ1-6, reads NAGVMQNPRHLVRRRGQEARLRCSPMKGHSHVYWYRQLPEEGLKFMVYLQKENIIDESGMPKERFSAEFPKEGPSILRIQQVVRGDSAAYFCASSTGDRISSPLHFGNGTRLTVT.

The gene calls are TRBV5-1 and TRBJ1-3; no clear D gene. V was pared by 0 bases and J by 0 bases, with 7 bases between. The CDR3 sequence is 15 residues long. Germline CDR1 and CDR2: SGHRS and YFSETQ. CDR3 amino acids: CASSLEPGSGNTIYF. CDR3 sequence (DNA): TGCGCCAGCAGCTTGGAACCCGGCTCTGGAAACACCATATATTTT.

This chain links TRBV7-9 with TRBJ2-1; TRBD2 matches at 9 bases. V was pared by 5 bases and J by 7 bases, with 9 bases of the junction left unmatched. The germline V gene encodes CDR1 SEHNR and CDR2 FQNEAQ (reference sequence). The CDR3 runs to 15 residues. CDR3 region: CASSLSGSPGNEQFF. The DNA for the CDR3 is TGTGCCAGCAGCCTTAGCGGGAGCCCCGGGAATGAGCAGTTCTTC.

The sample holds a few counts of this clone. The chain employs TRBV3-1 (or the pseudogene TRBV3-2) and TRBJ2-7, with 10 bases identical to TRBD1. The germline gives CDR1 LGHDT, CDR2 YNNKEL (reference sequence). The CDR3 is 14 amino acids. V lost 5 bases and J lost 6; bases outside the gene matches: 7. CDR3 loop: CASSMGTGASEQYF. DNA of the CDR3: TGTGCCAGCAGCATGGGGACAGGGGCGTCCGAGCAGTACTTC.

DNA for the CDR3: TGTGCCAGCAGCCAGTTGACAGGGTCCGAGCAGTACTTC. It is translated as CASSQLTGSEQYF. V usage is TRBV4-2 and J usage is TRBJ2-7; 7 nucleotides line up with TRBD1. J gave up 6 bases and V 3 bases, and 5 bases lay outside the gene matches. The length of the CDR3 is 13 residues. From germline, CDR1 is LGHNA and CDR2 YNFKEQ.

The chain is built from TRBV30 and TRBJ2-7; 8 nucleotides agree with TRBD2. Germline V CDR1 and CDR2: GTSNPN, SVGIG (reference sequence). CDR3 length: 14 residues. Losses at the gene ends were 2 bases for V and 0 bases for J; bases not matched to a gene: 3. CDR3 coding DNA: TGTGCCTGGAGTACGGGAGGGGGCTCCTACGAGCAGTACTTC. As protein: CAWSTGGGSYEQYF.

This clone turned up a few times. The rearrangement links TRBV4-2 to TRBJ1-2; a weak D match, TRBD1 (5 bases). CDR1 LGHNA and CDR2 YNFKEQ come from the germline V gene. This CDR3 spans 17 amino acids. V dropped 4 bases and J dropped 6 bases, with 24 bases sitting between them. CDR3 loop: CASSPPGVLSMENGYTF. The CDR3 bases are TGTGCCAGCAGCCCCCCGGGGGTACTATCGATGGAGAATGGCTACACCTTC.

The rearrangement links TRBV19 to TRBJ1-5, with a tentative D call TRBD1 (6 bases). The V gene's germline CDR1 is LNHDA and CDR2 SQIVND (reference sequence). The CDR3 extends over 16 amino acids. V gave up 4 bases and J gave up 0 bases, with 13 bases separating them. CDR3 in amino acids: CASSRGTPNSNQPQHF. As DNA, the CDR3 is TGTGCCAGTAGTAGAGGGACACCCAATAGCAATCAGCCCCAGCATTTT.

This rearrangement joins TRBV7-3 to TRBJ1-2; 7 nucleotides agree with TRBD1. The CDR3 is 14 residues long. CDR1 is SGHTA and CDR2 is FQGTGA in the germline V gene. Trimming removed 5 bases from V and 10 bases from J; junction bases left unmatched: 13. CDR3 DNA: TGTGCCAGCAGCCGCGACCAGACAGGGATCAACTACACCTTC. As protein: CASSRDQTGINYTF. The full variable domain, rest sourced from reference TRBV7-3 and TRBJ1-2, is GAGVSQTPSNKVTEKGKYVELRCDPISGHTALYWYRQSLGQGPEFLIYFQGTGAADDSGLPNDRFFAVRPEGSVSTLKIQRTERGDSAVYLCASSRDQTGINYTFGSGTRLTVV.

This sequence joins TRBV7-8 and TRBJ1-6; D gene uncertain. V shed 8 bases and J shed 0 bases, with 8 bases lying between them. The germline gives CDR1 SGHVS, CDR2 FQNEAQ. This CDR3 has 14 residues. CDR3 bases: TGTGCCAGCCGAGGCTACTCCTATAATTCACCCCTCCACTTT. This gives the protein CASRGYSYNSPLHF.

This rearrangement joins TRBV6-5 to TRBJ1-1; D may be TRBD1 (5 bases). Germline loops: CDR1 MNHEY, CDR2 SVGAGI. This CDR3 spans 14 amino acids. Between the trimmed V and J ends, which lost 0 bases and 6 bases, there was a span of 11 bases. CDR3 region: CASSYSSGLAEAFF. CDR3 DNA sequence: TGTGCCAGCAGTTACTCTTCAGGGTTGGCTGAAGCTTTCTTT.

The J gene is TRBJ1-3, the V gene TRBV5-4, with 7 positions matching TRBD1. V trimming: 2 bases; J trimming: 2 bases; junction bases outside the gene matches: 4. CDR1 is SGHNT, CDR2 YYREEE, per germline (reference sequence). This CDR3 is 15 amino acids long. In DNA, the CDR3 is TGTGCCAGCAGCTTTGACAGGGCGACTGGAAACACCATATATTTT. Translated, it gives CASSFDRATGNTIYF.

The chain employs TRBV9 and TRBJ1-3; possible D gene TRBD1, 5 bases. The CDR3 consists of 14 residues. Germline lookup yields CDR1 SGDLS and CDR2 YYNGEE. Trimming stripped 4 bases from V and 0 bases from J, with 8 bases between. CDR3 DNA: TGTGCCAGCAGCTCAGGGATCTCTGGAAACACCATATATTTT. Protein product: CASSSGISGNTIYF.

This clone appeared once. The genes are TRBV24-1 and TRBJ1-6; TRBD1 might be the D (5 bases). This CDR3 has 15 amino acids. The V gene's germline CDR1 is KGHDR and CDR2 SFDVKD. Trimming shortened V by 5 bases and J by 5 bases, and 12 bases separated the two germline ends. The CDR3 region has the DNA TGTGCCACCAGTGCGTCAGGACAAGATAATTCACCCCTCCACTTT. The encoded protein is CATSASGQDNSPLHF.

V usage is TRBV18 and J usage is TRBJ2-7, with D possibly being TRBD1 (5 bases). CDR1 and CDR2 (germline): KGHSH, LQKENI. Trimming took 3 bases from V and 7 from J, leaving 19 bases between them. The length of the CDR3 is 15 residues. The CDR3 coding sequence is TGTGCCAGCTCACCGAAACAGGTTTTAATCGCGGAGCAGTACTTC. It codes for CASSPKQVLIAEQYF.

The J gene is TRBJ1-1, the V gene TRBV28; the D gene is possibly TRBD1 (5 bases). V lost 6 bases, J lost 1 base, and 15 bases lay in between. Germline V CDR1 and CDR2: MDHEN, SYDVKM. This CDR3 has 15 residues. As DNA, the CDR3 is TGTGCCAGCAGCCCCGAGGGGAGGGGGAACACTGAAGCTTTCTTT. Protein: CASSPEGRGNTEAFF.